The 27 T cell receptor beta chains in this list originate from one sample, sequenced in a study of early stage breast cancer tumors. Libraries were prepared by immunoSEQ multiplex PCR; TCRdb keeps only in-frame clonotypes and omits some of them. The table has about 50,000 clones, approximately 80% seen once. Sequenced input: blood. These receptors all come from a person between 45 and 65 years old with breast cancer.

This chain joins TRBV5-1 and TRBJ2-7; D call uncertain. The germline V gene encodes CDR1 SGHRS and CDR2 YFSETQ. This CDR3 is 15 amino acids long. V gave up 0 bases and J gave up 6 bases, with 16 bases separating them. DNA of the CDR3: TGCGCCAGCAGCTTGGAGGGCGGCGGAAGAAGCGAGCAGTACTTC. Translating gives CASSLEGGGRSEQYF.

This clone was counted only a few times. The rearrangement links TRBV11-2 to TRBJ2-7; D not certain. Germline CDR1 SGHAT, CDR2 FQNNGV. V lost 1 base, J lost 4 bases, and 5 bases lay in between. The CDR3 runs 12 residues. The chain's CDR3 is CASSLAPYEQYF. CDR3 nucleotide sequence: TGTGCCAGCAGCTTAGCCCCTTACGAGCAGTACTTC.

This clone is a singleton in its sample. The V gene is TRBV28, the J gene TRBJ1-3; no clear D. The germline V gene has CDR1 MDHEN and CDR2 SYDVKM. The CDR3 totals 15 residues. Between the trimmed V and J ends, which lost 10 bases and 0 bases, there was a span of 16 bases. The CDR3 sequence: CATTRDIYSGNTIYF. The CDR3 bases are TGTGCCACCACTCGAGACATCTACTCTGGAAACACCATATATTTT. The full variable domain, in which reference TRBV28 and TRBJ1-3 provide the parts outside the CDR3, is DVKVTQSSRYLVKRTGEKVFLECVQDMDHENMFWYRQDPGLGLRLIYFSYDVKMKEKGDIPEGYSVSREKKERFSLILESASTNQTSMYLCATTRDIYSGNTIYFGEGSWLTVV.

The chain uses TRBV15 and TRBJ1-4, with a tentative D call TRBD1 (5 bases). V was pared by 0 bases and J by 0 bases, with 14 bases between. CDR1 is LNHNV, CDR2 YYDKDF, per germline (reference sequence). This CDR3 spans 18 amino acids. CDR3 in DNA: TGTGCCACCAGCAGAGATTTGATCGGGGGAGCAACTAATGAAAAACTGTTTTTT. Its translation is CATSRDLIGGATNEKLFF.

The V gene is TRBV6-5, the J gene TRBJ2-7, with 12 nucleotides matching TRBD2. The V gene end was trimmed by 4 bases and the J gene end by 5 bases; junction bases not matched to a gene: 9. This CDR3 has 16 residues. CDR1 and CDR2 from the germline V gene are MNHEY and SVGAGI. CDR3 amino acids: CASSFKPSGGANEQYF. DNA for the CDR3: TGTGCCAGCAGTTTCAAACCTAGCGGGGGGGCCAACGAGCAGTACTTC.

This clone was counted a single time. The CDR3 sequence is CAWSEYRNEQFF. Written as DNA, the CDR3 is TGTGCCTGGAGTGAGTATAGGAATGAGCAGTTCTTC. This sequence joins TRBV30 and TRBJ2-1; D gene ambiguous. Trimming took off 1 base at V and 7 bases at J, with 8 bases between the two ends. This CDR3 comprises 12 residues. The germline V gene has CDR1 GTSNPN and CDR2 SVGIG (reference sequence).

This rearrangement joins TRBV30 to TRBJ2-3; 10 bases are shared with TRBD2. The CDR3 totals 15 residues. V shed 3 bases and J 4 bases; nucleotides not matched to a gene: 7. Germline V gives CDR1 GTSNPN, CDR2 SVGIG (reference sequence). CDR3 protein: CAWSRLSGGSDTQYF. CDR3 in DNA: TGTGCCTGGAGCCGGCTTAGCGGGGGGTCAGATACGCAGTATTTT.

This clone came up once. The chain has TRBV7-2 and TRBJ2-3, with 11 bases lining up with TRBD2. The trim removed 0 bases at V and 0 bases at J, leaving 5 bases unmatched. Germline CDR1 is SGHTA and CDR2 is FQGNSA. The CDR3 has 18 amino acids. In DNA form, the CDR3 reads TGTGCCAGCAGCTTAGCGCGGGCTAGCGGGGGGAGCACAGATACGCAGTATTTT. Translation: CASSLARASGGSTDTQYF.

The chain joins TRBV6-5 to TRBJ1-3; maybe TRBD1 (5 bases). CDR1 and CDR2 (germline): MNHEY, SVGAGI. V gave up 11 bases and J gave up 0 bases, with 11 bases separating them. This CDR3 is 13 amino acids long. The CDR3 DNA follows: TGTGCCGCCAGGGCCGGCTCTGGAAACACCATATATTTT. It encodes CAARAGSGNTIYF.

The chain joins TRBV18 to TRBJ1-1; D is unresolved. The CDR3 extends over 15 amino acids. V gave up 3 bases and J gave up 1 base, with 12 bases separating them. The germline V gene has CDR1 KGHSH and CDR2 LQKENI. The chain's CDR3 is CASSPIPQQNTEAFF. CDR3 nucleotide sequence: TGTGCCAGCTCACCGATCCCTCAACAGAACACTGAAGCTTTCTTT.

This sequence joins TRBV19 and TRBJ2-3; weak D call: TRBD1 (6 bases). This CDR3 region has 15 residues. Germline CDR1 LNHDA, CDR2 SQIVND (reference sequence). Trimming shortened V by 3 bases and J by 7 bases, and 17 bases separated the two germline ends. CDR3 loop: CASSITWAGAHTQYF. CDR3 coding DNA: TGTGCCAGTAGTATTACATGGGCAGGGGCTCATACGCAGTATTTT.

CDR3 residues: CASSLGEAGSAFF. DNA of the CDR3: TGCGCCAGCAGCTTGGGGGAGGCTGGGTCGGCTTTCTTT. The V and J genes are TRBV5-1 and TRBJ1-1; no definite D call. CDR1 is SGHRS, CDR2 YFSETQ, per germline. V was pared by 0 bases and J by 11 bases, with 14 bases between. The CDR3 is 13 residues long.

V usage is TRBV29-1 and J usage is TRBJ2-3, with 11 bases that match TRBD2. Per the germline V gene, CDR1 is SQVTM and CDR2 is ANQGSEA. Unmatched junction bases numbered 11, after V lost 0 bases and J lost 6 bases. The CDR3 is made up of 17 amino acids. CDR3 loop: CSVEDLAGGQLGDTQYF. The CDR3 nucleotides read TGCAGCGTTGAAGATCTAGCGGGGGGCCAATTAGGGGATACGCAGTATTTT.

This clone was detected only once. The chain combines TRBV7-9 with TRBJ2-1, with 10 bases matching TRBD2. There are 16 residues in the CDR3. J gave up 2 bases and V 3 bases, and 4 bases lay outside the gene matches. CDR1 SEHNR and CDR2 FQNEAQ come from the germline V gene (reference sequence). The CDR3 loop reads CASSLLSGRAYNEQFF. The DNA for the CDR3 is TGTGCCAGCAGCTTGTTAAGCGGGAGGGCCTACAATGAGCAGTTCTTC.

A few counts support this clone. The chain is built from TRBV7-6 and TRBJ1-4; no clear D gene. V was clipped by 2 bases and J by 8 bases, with 9 bases between them. This CDR3 spans 13 amino acids. Germline V gene data show CDR1 as SGHVS and CDR2 as FNYEAQ. DNA for the CDR3: TGTGCCAGCAGCTTATCGGGTAGCGAAAAACTGTTTTTT. Translated: CASSLSGSEKLFF.

The chain couples TRBV23-1 to TRBJ2-5, with no clear D. TRBV23-1 falls under the ORF class, with uncertain function. The CDR3 covers 18 residues. V was clipped by 2 bases and J by 5 bases, with 24 bases between them. The CDR3 coding sequence is TGCGCCAGCAGTCAAAGGCCCGACTGCCCTGGGCCGGCGGAGACCCAGTACTTC. This codes for CASSQRPDCPGPAETQYF.

V gene TRBV15 combines with J gene TRBJ2-7; TRBD2 matches 8 bases. With 8 bases clipped from V and 3 bases from J, the junction kept 21 bases outside the gene matches. This CDR3 has 18 residues. The germline gives CDR1 LNHNV, CDR2 YYDKDF (reference sequence). The CDR3 region is CATHPAPKAGARLYEQYF. CDR3 sequence (DNA): TGTGCCACCCATCCAGCTCCGAAAGCGGGAGCACGTCTCTACGAGCAGTACTTC.

By share, this clone ranks as medium-sized. This same CDR3 is encoded by further DNA sequences in the sample. The chain recombines TRBV27 with TRBJ2-1; D unresolved. The germline CDR1 and CDR2 sequences are MNHEY and SMNVEV (reference sequence). The CDR3 covers 13 residues. V gave up 6 bases and J gave up 0 bases, with 6 bases separating them. As DNA, the CDR3 is TGTGCCAGCAGACCAAGCTCCTACAATGAGCAGTTCTTC. It codes for CASRPSSYNEQFF.

The chain combines TRBV18 with TRBJ2-3; the D gene could be TRBD1 or TRBD2 (5 bases each). Germline CDR1 is KGHSH and CDR2 is LQKENI. The CDR3 runs to 14 residues. The V end lost 0 bases, the J end lost 1 base, and 5 bases lay between the germline ends. The DNA of the CDR3 is TGTGCCAGCTCACCACCGGGGGGCACAGATACGCAGTATTTT. Amino acids: CASSPPGGTDTQYF.

The chain recombines TRBV19 with TRBJ2-1, with a tentative D call TRBD2 (6 bases). The CDR3 contains 13 residues. Germline values: CDR1 LNHDA, CDR2 SQIVND (reference sequence). V was shortened by 6 bases and J by 8 bases, with 14 bases between the two germline ends. This CDR3 reads CASSLLAADEQFF. The DNA of the CDR3 is TGTGCCAGTAGCCTATTAGCGGCGGATGAGCAGTTCTTC.

The chain is built from TRBV28 and TRBJ2-5; possible D gene TRBD1, 5 bases. Per the germline V gene, CDR1 is MDHEN and CDR2 is SYDVKM. V was shortened by 6 bases and J by 5 bases, with 10 bases between the two germline ends. CDR3 length equals 12 residues. The CDR3 DNA follows: TGTGCCAGCAGGGGGCGCTGGGAGACCCAGTACTTC. Translation: CASRGRWETQYF.

This chain joins TRBV7-2 and TRBJ2-1, with a tentative D call TRBD2 (5 bases). The CDR3 contains 16 residues. In germline, CDR1 is SGHTA, CDR2 FQGNSA. Trimming pared 3 bases from V and 3 bases from J, leaving 15 bases between. The DNA of the CDR3 is TGTGCCAGCAGCTTTACGACGGGGAAGAACTACAATGAGCAGTTCTTC. Translating it yields CASSFTTGKNYNEQFF.

The V call is TRBV1, the J call TRBJ1-3; the table's D call of TRBD1 was not tested on the DNA. TRBV1 is classified as a pseudogene. The CDR3 runs to 17 residues. The CDR3 DNA sequence: TGCACCAGCACCACTCACCGGGACAGGGTTTCAGGAAACACCATATATTTT. This translates into CTSTTHRDRVSGNTIYF.

The rearrangement links TRBV6-5 to TRBJ1-4, with D unclear. Germline CDR1 and CDR2: MNHEY and SVGAGI. Trimming shortened V by 6 bases and J by 8 bases, and 16 bases separated the two germline ends. The length of the CDR3 is 14 residues. CDR3 coding DNA: TGTGCCAGCAGCCCGAGCCCCGAAAGCGAAAAACTGTTTTTT. Its translation is CASSPSPESEKLFF.

The chain links TRBV6-5 to TRBJ2-7, with a tentative D call TRBD2 (5 bases). Germline V lookup: CDR1 MNHEY, CDR2 SVGAGI. With 6 bases removed from V and 2 bases from J, the gap between germline ends came to 14 bases. The CDR3 is 14 amino acids. CDR3 in amino acids: CASSPGGPPYEQYF. As DNA, the CDR3 is TGTGCCAGCAGCCCCGGCGGGCCACCCTACGAGCAGTACTTC.

The rearrangement joins TRBV18 to TRBJ1-1; D might be TRBD1 (6 bases). The CDR3 contains 14 residues. In germline, CDR1 is KGHSH, CDR2 LQKENI. Trimming removed 2 bases at V and 1 base at J, with 8 bases between. DNA of the CDR3: TGTGCCAGCTCACCATGGACAGAGAACACTGAAGCTTTCTTT. Translated, it gives CASSPWTENTEAFF.

The V and J genes are TRBV12-2 and TRBJ2-7; the table assigns TRBD1, which was not confirmed against the DNA. TRBV12-2 is tagged as a pseudogene. There are 16 residues in the CDR3. CDR3: CASRLVLDRDKYEQYF. DNA for the CDR3: TGTGCAAGTCGCTTAGTGTTGGACAGGGACAAGTACGAGCAGTACTTC.